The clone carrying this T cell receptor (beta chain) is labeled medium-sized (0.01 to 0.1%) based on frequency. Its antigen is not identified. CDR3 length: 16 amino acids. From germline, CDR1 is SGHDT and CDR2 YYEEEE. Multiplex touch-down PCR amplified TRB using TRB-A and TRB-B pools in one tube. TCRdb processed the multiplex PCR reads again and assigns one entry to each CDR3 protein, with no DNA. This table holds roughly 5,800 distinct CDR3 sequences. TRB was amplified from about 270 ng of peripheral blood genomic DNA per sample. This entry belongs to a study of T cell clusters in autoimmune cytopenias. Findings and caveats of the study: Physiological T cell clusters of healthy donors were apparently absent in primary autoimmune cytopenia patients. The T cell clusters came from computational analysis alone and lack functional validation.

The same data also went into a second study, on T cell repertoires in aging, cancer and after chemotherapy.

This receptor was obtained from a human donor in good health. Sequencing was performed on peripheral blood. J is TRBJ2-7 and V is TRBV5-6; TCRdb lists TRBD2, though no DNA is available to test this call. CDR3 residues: CASSLNSGAKGSEQYF.